This record covers a single T cell receptor (beta chain). Its antigen is unknown. Generated by immunoSEQ multiplex PCR, the TCRdb table keeps only in-frame clones and is missing some. The table shows 150,000 or so clones, with 75% to 90% occurring only once. The V end lost 8 bases, the J end lost 3 bases, and 10 bases lay between the germline ends. The CDR3 spans 12 residues. These data come from a study of T cell responses to AZD1222 COVID-19 vaccine. General observations from the study: Across the whole spike, CD4 TCRs peaked at regions 160-218 and 743-854. Two doses of AZD1222 preceded a rise in Spike-specific TCR breadth and depth. Clonal diversity was possibly underestimated, and white British individuals and females predominated among donors.

This chain joins TRBV12-3 or TRBV12-4 and TRBJ1-2, with D hard to call. The receptor's source is an adult in good health. The input for sequencing was peripheral blood, taken on day 0 of MenACWY control vaccination. The CDR3 coding sequence is TGTGCCAGCGTCGGCGGCTACTATGGCTACACCTTC. Encoded protein: CASVGGYYGYTF.